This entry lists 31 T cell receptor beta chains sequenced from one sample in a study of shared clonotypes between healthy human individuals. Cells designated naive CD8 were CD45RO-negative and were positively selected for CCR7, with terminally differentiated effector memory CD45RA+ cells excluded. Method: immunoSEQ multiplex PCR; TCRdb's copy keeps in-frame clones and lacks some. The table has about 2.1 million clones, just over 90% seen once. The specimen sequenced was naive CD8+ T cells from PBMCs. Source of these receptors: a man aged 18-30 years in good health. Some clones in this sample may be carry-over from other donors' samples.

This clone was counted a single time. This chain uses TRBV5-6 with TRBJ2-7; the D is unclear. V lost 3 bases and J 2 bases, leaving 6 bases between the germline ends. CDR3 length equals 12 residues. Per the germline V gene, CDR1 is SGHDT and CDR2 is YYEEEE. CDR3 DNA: TGTGCCAGCAGCTCCCCCCCCTACGAGCAGTACTTC. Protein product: CASSSPPYEQYF.

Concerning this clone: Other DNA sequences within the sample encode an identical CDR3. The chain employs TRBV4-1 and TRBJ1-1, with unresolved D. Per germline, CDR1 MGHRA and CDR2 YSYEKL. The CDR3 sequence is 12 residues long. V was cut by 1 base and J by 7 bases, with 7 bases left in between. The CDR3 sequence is CASSQGGDEAFF. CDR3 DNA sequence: TGCGCCAGCAGCCAAGGGGGTGATGAAGCTTTCTTT.

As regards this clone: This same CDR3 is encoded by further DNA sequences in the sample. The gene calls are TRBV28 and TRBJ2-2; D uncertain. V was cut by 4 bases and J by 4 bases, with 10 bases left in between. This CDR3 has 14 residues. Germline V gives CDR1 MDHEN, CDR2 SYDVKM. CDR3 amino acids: CASSSAGGTGELFF. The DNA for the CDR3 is TGTGCCAGCAGTTCAGCTGGCGGCACCGGGGAGCTGTTTTTT.

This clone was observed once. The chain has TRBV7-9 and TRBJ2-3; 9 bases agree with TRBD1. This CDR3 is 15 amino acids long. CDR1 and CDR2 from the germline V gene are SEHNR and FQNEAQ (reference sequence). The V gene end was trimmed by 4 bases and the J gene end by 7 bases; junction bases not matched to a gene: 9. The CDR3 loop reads CASSSKGDRVNTQYF. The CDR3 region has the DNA TGTGCCAGCAGCTCGAAGGGGGACAGGGTAAATACGCAGTATTTT.

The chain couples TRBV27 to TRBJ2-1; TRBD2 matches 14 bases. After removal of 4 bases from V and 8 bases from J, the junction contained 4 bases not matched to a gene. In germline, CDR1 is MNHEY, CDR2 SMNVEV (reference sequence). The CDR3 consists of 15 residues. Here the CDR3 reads CASSWTSGRYDEQFF. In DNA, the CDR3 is TGTGCCAGCAGTTGGACTAGCGGGAGGTACGATGAGCAGTTCTTC.

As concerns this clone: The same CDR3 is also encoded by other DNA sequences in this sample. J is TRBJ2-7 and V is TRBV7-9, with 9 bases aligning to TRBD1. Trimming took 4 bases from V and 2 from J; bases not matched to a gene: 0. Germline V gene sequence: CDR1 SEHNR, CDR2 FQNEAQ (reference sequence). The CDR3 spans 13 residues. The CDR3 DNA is TGTGCCAGCAGCTGGGACAGGGCCTACGAGCAGTACTTC. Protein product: CASSWDRAYEQYF.

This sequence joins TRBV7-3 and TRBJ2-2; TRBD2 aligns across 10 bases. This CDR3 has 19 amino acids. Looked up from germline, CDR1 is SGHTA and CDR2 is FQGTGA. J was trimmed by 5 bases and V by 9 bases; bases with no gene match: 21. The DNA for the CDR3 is TGTGCCAGTTCGCCGGGACTAGCGTTGAGGGCCGAACAGACCGGGGAGCTGTTTTTT. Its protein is CASSPGLALRAEQTGELFF.

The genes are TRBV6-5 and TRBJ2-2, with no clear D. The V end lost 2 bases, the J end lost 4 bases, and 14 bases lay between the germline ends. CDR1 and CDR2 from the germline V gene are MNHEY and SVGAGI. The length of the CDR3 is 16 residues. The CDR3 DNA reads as TGTGCCAGCAGTTACGTCACGCAGGTGCCCACCGGGGAGCTGTTTTTT. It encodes CASSYVTQVPTGELFF.

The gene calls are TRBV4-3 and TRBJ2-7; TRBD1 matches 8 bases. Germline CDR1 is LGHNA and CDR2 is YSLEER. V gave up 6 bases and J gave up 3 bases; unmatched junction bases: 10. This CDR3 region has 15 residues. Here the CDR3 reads CASSWDRRISYEQYF. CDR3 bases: TGCGCCAGCAGTTGGGACAGGCGGATCAGCTACGAGCAGTACTTC.

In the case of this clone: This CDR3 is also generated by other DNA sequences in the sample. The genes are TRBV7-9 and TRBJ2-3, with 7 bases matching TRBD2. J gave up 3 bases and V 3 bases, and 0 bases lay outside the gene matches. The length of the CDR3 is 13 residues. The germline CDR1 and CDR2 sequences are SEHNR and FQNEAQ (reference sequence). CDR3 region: CASSFGRTDTQYF. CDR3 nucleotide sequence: TGTGCCAGCAGCTTCGGGAGGACAGATACGCAGTATTTT.

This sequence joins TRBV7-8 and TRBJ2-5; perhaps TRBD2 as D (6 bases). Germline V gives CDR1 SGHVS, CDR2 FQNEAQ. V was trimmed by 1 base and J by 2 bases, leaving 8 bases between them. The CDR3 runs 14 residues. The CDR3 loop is CASSLVRGQETQYF. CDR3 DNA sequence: TGTGCCAGCAGCTTAGTACGGGGGCAAGAGACCCAGTACTTC.

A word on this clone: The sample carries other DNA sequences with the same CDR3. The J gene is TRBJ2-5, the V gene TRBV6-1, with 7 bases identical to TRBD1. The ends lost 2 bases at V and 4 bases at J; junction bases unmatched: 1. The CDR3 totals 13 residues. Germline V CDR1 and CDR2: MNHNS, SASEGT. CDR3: CASSEYRGETQYF. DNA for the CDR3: TGTGCCAGCAGTGAATACAGGGGAGAGACCCAGTACTTC.

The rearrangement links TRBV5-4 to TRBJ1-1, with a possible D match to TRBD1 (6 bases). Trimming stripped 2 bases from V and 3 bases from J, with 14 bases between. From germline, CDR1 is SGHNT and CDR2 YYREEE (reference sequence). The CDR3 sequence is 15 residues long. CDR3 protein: CASSFPGVKHTEAFF. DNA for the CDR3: TGTGCCAGCAGCTTTCCAGGGGTTAAGCACACTGAAGCTTTCTTT.

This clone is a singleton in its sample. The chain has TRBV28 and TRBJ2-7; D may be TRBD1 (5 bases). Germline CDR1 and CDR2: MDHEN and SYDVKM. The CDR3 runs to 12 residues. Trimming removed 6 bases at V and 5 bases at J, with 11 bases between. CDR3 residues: CASRASRDEQYF. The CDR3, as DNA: TGTGCCAGCAGAGCATCCAGGGACGAGCAGTACTTC.

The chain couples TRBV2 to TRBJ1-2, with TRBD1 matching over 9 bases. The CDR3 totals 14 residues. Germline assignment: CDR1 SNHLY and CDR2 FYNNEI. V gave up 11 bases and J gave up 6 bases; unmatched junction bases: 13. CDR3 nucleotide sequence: TGTGCCTCCACCCCCGGGACAGGGTATAATGGCTACACCTTC. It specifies CASTPGTGYNGYTF.

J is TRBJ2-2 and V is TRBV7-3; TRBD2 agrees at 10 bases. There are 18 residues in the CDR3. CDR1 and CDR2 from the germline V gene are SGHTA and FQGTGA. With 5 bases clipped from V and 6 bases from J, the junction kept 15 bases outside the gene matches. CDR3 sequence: CASSRTTTSGPQAGELFF. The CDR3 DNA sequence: TGTGCCAGCAGCCGAACCACGACTAGCGGGCCCCAAGCCGGGGAGCTGTTTTTT.

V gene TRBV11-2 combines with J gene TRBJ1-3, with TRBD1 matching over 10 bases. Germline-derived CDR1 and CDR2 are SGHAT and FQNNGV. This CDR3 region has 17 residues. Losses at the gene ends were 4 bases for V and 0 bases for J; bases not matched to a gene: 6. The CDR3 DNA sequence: TGTGCCAGCAGCTCTAGGGACAGGGGAGCCTCTGGAAACACCATATATTTT. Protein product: CASSSRDRGASGNTIYF.

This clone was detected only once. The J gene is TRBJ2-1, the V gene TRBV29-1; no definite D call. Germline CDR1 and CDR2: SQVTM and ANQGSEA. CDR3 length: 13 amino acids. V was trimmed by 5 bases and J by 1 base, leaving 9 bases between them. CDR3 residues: CSVSPSSYNEQFF. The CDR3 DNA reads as TGCAGCGTTTCTCCCTCGTCCTACAATGAGCAGTTCTTC.

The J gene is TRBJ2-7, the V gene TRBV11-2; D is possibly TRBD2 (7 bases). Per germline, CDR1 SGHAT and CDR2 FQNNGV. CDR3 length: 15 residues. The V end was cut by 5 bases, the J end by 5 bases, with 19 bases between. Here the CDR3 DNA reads TGTGCCAGCAGCCTAGGGGGGAGGGCCAGCGACGAGCAGTACTTC. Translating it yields CASSLGGRASDEQYF.

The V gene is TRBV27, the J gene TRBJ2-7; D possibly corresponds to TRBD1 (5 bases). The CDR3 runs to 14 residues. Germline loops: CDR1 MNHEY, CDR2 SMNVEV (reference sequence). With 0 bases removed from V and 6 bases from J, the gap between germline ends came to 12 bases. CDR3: CASSLSRGLGEQYF. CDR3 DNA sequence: TGTGCCAGCAGTTTATCAAGGGGTCTGGGCGAGCAGTACTTC.

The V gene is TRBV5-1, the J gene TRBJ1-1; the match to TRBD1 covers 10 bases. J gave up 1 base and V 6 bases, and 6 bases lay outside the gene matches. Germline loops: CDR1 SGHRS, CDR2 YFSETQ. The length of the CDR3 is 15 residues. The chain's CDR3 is CASTRDRGGNTEAFF. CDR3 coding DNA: TGCGCCAGCACCCGGGACAGGGGTGGGAACACTGAAGCTTTCTTT. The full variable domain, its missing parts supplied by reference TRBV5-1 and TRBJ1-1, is KAGVTQTPRYLIKTRGQQVTLSCSPISGHRSVSWYQQTPGQGLQFLFEYFSETQRNKGNFPGRFSGRQFSNSRSEMNVSTLELGDSALYLCASTRDRGGNTEAFFGQGTRLTVV.

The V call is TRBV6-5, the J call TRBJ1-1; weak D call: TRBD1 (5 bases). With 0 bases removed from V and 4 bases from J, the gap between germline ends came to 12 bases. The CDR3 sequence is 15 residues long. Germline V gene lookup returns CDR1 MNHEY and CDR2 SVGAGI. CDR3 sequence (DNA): TGTGCCAGCAGTTACTCGATCGAGGGGACCACTGAAGCTTTCTTT. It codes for CASSYSIEGTTEAFF.

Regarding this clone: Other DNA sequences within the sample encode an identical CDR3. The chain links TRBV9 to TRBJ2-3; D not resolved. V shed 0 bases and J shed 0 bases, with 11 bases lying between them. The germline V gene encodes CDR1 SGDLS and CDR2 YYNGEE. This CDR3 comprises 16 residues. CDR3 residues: CASSVGASPSTDTQYF. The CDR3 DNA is TGTGCCAGCAGCGTAGGAGCCAGCCCTAGCACAGATACGCAGTATTTT.

CDR3 sequence: CASRPGFLMTEAFF. Written as DNA, the CDR3 is TGTGCCAGCCGACCGGGGTTTTTAATGACTGAAGCTTTCTTT. This chain uses TRBV28 with TRBJ1-1; D is unclear. Germline CDR1 and CDR2: MDHEN and SYDVKM. This CDR3 comprises 14 residues. Trimming cost V 8 bases and J 5 bases, with 18 bases left between them.

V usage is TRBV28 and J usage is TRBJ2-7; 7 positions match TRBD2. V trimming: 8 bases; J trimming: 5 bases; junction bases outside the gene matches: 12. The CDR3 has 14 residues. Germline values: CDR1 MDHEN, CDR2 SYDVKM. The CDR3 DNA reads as TGTGCCAGCGACGAGTGGGGAGGGGAACACGAGCAGTACTTC. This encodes CASDEWGGEHEQYF.

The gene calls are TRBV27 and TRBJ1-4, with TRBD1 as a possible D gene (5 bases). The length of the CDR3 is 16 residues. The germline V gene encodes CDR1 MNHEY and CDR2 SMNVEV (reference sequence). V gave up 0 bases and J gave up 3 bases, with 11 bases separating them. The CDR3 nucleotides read TGTGCCAGCAGTTTATCGTGGACATTCCCTAATGAAAAACTGTTTTTT. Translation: CASSLSWTFPNEKLFF. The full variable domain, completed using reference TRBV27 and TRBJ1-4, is EAQVTQNPRYLITVTGKKLTVTCSQNMNHEYMSWYRQDPGLGLRQIYYSMNVEVTDKGDVPEGYKVSRKEKRNFPLILESPSPNQTSLYFCASSLSWTFPNEKLFFGSGTQLSVL.

CDR3 region: CASKRGAEGYF. CDR3 coding DNA: TGTGCCAGCAAGAGGGGAGCTGAGGGGTACTTC. The chain combines TRBV6-1 with TRBJ2-7; the D call may be TRBD1 or TRBD2 (5 bases each). The CDR3 is 11 amino acids. Germline CDR1 reads MNHNS; CDR2 reads SASEGT. V lost 7 bases and J 12 bases, leaving 16 bases between the germline ends.

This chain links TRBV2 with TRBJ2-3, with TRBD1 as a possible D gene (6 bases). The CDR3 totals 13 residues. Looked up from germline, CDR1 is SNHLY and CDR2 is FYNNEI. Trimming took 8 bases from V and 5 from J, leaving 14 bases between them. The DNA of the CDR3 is TGTGCCAGCCGGGACACAGGATTAGATACGCAGTATTTT. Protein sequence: CASRDTGLDTQYF.

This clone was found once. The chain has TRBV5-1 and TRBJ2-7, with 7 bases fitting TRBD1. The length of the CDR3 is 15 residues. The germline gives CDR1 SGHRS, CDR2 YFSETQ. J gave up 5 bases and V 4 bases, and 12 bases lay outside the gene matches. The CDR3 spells CASSPRGQGSDEQYF. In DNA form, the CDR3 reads TGCGCCAGCAGCCCGAGGGGGCAAGGAAGCGACGAGCAGTACTTC. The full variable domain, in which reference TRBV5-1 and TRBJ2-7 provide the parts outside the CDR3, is KAGVTQTPRYLIKTRGQQVTLSCSPISGHRSVSWYQQTPGQGLQFLFEYFSETQRNKGNFPGRFSGRQFSNSRSEMNVSTLELGDSALYLCASSPRGQGSDEQYFGPGTRLTVT.

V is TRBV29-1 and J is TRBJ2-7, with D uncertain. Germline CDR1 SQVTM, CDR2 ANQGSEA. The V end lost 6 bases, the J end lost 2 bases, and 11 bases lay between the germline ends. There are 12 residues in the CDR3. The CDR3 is CSVGMGTYEQYF. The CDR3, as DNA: TGCAGCGTAGGAATGGGGACCTACGAGCAGTACTTC.

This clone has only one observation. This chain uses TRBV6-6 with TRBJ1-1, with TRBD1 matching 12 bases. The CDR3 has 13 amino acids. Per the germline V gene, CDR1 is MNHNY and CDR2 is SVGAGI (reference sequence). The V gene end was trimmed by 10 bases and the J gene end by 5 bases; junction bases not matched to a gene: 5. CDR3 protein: CATRDRGRTEAFF. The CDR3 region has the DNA TGTGCCACCCGGGACAGGGGGCGGACTGAAGCTTTCTTT.